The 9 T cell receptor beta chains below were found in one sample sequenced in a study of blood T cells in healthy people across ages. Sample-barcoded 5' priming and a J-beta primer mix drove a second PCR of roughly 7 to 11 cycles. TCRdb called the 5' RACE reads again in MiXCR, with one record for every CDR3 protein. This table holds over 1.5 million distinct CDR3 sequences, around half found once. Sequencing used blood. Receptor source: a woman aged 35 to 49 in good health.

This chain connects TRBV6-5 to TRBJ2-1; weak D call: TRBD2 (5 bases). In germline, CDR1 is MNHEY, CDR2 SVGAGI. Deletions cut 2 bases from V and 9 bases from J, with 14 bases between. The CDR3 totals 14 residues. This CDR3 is CASSYEGRLSEQFF. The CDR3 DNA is TGTGCCAGCAGTTACGAGGGCCGACTTAGTGAGCAGTTCTTC.

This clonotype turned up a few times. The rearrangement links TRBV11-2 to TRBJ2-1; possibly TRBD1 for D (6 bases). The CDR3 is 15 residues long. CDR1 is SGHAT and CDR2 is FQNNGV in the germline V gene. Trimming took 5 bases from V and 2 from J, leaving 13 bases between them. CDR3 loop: CASSPTGPTYNEQFF. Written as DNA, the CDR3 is TGTGCCAGCAGCCCCACAGGGCCTACCTACAATGAGCAGTTCTTC.

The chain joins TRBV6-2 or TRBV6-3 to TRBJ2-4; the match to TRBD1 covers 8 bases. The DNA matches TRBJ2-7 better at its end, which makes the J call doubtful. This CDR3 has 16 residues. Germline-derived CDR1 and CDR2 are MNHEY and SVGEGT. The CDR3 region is CASSYSGTGWFYEQYF. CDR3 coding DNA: TGTGCCAGCAGTTACTCTGGGACAGGTTGGTTCTACGAGCAGTACTTC.

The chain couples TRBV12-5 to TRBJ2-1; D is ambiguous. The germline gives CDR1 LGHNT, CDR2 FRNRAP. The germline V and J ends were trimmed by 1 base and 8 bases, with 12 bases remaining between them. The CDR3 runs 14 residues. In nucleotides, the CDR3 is TGTGCTAGTGGTTTGGGACAAATAACGCATGAGCAGTTCTTC. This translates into CASGLGQITHEQFF.

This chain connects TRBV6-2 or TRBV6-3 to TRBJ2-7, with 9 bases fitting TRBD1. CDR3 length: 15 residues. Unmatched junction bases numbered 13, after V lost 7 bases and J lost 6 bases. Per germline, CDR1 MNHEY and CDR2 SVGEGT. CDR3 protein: CASNSRWTGASEQYF. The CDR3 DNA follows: TGTGCCAGCAACTCCCGCTGGACAGGGGCTAGCGAGCAGTACTTC.

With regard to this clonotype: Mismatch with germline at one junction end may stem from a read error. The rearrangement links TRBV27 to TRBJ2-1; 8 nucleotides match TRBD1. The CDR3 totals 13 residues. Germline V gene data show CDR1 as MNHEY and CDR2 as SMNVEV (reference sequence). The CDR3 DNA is TGTGCCAACAGTTTCGGGACAGGCCTTAAGCAGTTCTTC. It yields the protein CANSFGTGLKQFF.

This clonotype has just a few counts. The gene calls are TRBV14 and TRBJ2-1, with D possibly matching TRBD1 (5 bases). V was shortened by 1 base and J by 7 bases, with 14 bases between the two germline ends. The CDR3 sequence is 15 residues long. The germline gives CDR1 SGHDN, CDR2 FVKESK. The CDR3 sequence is CASSQVMGQENEQFF. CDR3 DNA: TGTGCCAGCAGCCAAGTTATGGGGCAGGAGAATGAGCAGTTCTTC.

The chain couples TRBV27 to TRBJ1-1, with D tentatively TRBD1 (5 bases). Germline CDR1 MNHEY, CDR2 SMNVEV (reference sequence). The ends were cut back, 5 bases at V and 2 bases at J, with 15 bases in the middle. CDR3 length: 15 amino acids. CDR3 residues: CASSHLPGRNTEAFF. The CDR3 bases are TGTGCCAGCAGTCACCTGCCAGGGAGAAACACTGAAGCTTTCTTT.

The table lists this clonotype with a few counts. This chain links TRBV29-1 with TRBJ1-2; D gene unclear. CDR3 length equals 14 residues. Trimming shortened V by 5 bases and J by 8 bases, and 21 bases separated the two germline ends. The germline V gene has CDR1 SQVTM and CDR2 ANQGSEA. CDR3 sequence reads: CSVKRPPPENGYTF. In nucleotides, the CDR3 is TGCAGCGTTAAAAGGCCTCCTCCCGAGAACGGCTACACCTTC.